Listed below are T cell receptor beta chains from one sample, sequenced in a study of Graves' ophthalmopathy and Graves' hyperthyroidism. TCRdb re-derived calls from the multiplex PCR reads in MiXCR, one entry per CDR3 protein. The sample records about 620,000 distinct CDR3 sequences, about a fifth being singletons. The sample taken for sequencing was peripheral blood. The receptors come from a woman aged 18-35 years with stable Graves' hyperthyroidism. Some clones in this sample may be carry-over from other donors' samples. CDR3s include the opening cysteine and the closing phenylalanine or tryptophan. D genes are given only for firm matches. Where a row states a size, it is once, few, many or the class of an expanded clone; other rows omit it.

>many|.|15|TRBJ1-1|TRBV5-1
CASSYGEIMNTEAFF
TGCGCCAGCAGCTACGGGGAGATCATGAACACTGAAGCTTTCTTT
>many|.|17|TRBJ2-7|TRBV6-1
CASSDISEDRISYEQYF
TGTGCCAGCAGTGATATAAGTGAGGATCGGATCTCCTACGAGCAGTACTTC
>.|TRBD1|15|TRBJ2-4|TRBV30
CAWTGTGDPQNIQYF
TGTGCCTGGACCGGGACAGGGGACCCCCAAAACATTCAGTACTTC
>few|.|16|TRBJ2-2|TRBV6-5
CASSWALTGNTGELFF
TGTGCCAGCAGTTGGGCTCTGACAGGGAACACCGGGGAGCTGTTTTTT
>many|TRBD1|15|TRBJ1-1|TRBV25-1
CASSGGQAMNTEAFF
TGTGCCAGCAGTGGGGGACAGGCGATGAACACTGAAGCTTTCTTT
>.|.|12|TRBJ1-3|TRBV20-1
CRPGSSGNTIYF
TGCAGGCCAGGTAGCTCTGGAAACACCATATATTTT
>many|TRBD1|15|TRBJ1-2|TRBV5-1
CASSNGQGVIYGYTF
TGCGCCAGCAGCAACGGACAGGGGGTAATCTATGGCTACACCTTC
>many|.|15|TRBJ1-1|TRBV5-1
CASSLVLGGRTEAFF
TGCGCCAGCAGCTTGGTGTTAGGGGGTCGCACTGAAGCTTTCTTT
>many|TRBD1|17|TRBJ1-1|TRBV12-3/TRBV12-4
CASSSRQGGKIGTEAFF
TGTGCCAGCAGTTCCCGACAGGGGGGCAAGATCGGCACTGAAGCTTTCTTT
>many|.|14|TRBJ1-1|TRBV6-5
CASSWVGTDTEAFF
TGTGCCAGCAGTTGGGTGGGTACGGACACTGAAGCTTTCTTT
>.|.|15|TRBJ2-5|TRBV5-1
CASSGGNRKGETQYF
TGCGCCAGCAGTGGGGGGAACAGGAAGGGAGAGACCCAGTACTTC
>many|.|13|TRBJ2-2|TRBV7-3
CASSHSSAGELFF
TGTGCCAGCTCCCACAGCAGCGCCGGGGAGCTGTTTTTT
>many|TRBD2|16|TRBJ2-5|TRBV6-2/TRBV6-3
CASSGLAGGARRTQYF
TGTGCCAGCAGCGGACTAGCGGGAGGTGCGAGACGGACCCAGTACTTC
>few|TRBD1|16|TRBJ2-7|TRBV11-2
CASSLEPGQGNYEQYF
TGTGCCAGCAGCTTAGAGCCGGGACAGGGCAACTACGAGCAGTACTTC
>.|.|13|TRBJ1-2|TRBV6-1
CASKDTSYYGYTF
TGTGCCAGCAAGGACACCTCATACTATGGCTACACCTTC
>.|.|16|TRBJ2-5|TRBV20-1
CSARVQRWGGPETQYF
TGCAGTGCTAGAGTCCAAAGGTGGGGGGGCCCAGAGACCCAGTACTTC
>few|TRBD2|14|TRBJ2-7|TRBV5-6
CASSPGSGSYEQYF
TGTGCCAGCAGCCCGGGTAGCGGGAGTTACGAGCAGTACTTC
>many|TRBD1|15|TRBJ1-1|TRBV20-1
CSARDRRGRNTEAFF
TGCAGTGCTAGAGATCGTAGGGGGCGGAACACTGAAGCTTTCTTT
>.|.|14|TRBJ2-5|TRBV20-1
CSAASRTYQETQYF
TGCAGTGCTGCCAGCAGGACCTACCAAGAGACCCAGTACTTC
>.|TRBD1|14|TRBJ2-7|TRBV6-1
CASSAPTGSYEQYF
TGTGCCAGCAGTGCCCCGACAGGGAGCTACGAGCAGTACTTC
>.|TRBD1|13|TRBJ2-5|TRBV20-1
CSAWTGSGETQYF
TGCAGTGCTTGGACAGGGTCCGGGGAGACCCAGTACTTC
>.|.|17|TRBJ2-5|TRBV25-1
CASSEPPWGEGQATQYF
TGTGCCAGCAGTGAACCCCCGTGGGGCGAGGGCCAAGCGACCCAGTACTTC
>many|.|13|TRBJ2-7|TRBV5-1
CASSFDPTYEQYF
TGCGCCAGCAGCTTTGACCCCACCTACGAGCAGTACTTC
>.|.|11|TRBJ1-1|TRBV7-9
CASSSSPEAFF
TGTGCCAGCAGCTCATCGCCTGAAGCTTTCTTT
>.|TRBD2|15|TRBJ2-3|TRBV28
CASSFETSGTDTQYF
TGTGCCAGCAGTTTTGAGACTAGCGGCACAGATACGCAGTATTTT
>many|.|12|TRBJ1-1|TRBV2
CASTETNTEAFF
TGTGCCAGTACCGAAACGAACACTGAAGCTTTCTTT